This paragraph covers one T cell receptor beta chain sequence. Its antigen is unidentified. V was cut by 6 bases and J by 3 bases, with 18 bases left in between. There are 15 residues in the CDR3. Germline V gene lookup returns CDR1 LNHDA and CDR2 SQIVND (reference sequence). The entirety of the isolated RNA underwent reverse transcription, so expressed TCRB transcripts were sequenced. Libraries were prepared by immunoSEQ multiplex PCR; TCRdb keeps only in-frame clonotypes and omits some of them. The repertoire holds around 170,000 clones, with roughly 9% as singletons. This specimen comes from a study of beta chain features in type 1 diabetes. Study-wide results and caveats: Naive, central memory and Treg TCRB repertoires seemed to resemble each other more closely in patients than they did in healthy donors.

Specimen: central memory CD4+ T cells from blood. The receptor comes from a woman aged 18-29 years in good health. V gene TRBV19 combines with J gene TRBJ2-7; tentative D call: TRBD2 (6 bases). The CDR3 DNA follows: TGTGCCAGTAGGGGGACGCTAGCGAGCAACTACGAGCAGTACTTC. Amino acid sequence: CASRGTLASNYEQYF.